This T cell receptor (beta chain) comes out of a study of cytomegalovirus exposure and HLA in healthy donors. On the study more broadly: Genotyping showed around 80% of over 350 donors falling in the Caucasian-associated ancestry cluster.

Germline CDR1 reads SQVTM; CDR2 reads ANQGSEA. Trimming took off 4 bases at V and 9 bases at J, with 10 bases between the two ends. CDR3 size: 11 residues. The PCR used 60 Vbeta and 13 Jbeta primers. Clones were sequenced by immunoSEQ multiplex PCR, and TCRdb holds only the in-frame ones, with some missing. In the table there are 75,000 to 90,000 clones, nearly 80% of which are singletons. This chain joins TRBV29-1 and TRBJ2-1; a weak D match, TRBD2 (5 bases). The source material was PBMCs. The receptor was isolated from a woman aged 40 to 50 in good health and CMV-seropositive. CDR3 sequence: CSVVLAVEQFF. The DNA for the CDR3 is TGCAGCGTTGTGCTAGCTGTTGAGCAGTTCTTC.